Following are 24 T cell receptor beta chains from one sample sequenced in a study of T-cell memory formation after mild COVID-19. TCRdb re-called the 5' RACE reads through MiXCR, storing one row per CDR3 protein. The data contain 85,000 to 130,000 distinct CDR3 sequences, 11% of them singletons. Material: PBMCs or a T cell subset sorted from them (not recorded which). The receptor set was obtained from a man in his late teens or twenties who had mild COVID-19 (a few samples of this study predate the infection). Cell type and time point are not known.

Remarks on this clonotype: A single base separates this from a much larger clone, so it may be a read error. The gene calls are TRBV5-1 and TRBJ1-1, with 10 bases that match TRBD1. Germline V gene sequence: CDR1 SGHRS, CDR2 YFSETQ. The CDR3 has 16 amino acids. CDR3 sequence reads: CAISRGQGGMNTEAFF. CDR3 nucleotides: TGCGCCATCAGCCGAGGACAGGGGGGGATGAACACTGAAGCTTTCTTT.

The CDR3 is CASNVAYSYNEQFF. The DNA of the CDR3 is TGTGCCAGCAACGTAGCCTACTCCTACAATGAGCAGTTCTTC. The V call is TRBV5-5, the J call TRBJ2-1; the D is unclear. V lost 6 bases and J lost 0, with 10 bases in between. Germline values: CDR1 SGHKS, CDR2 YYEKEE (reference sequence). The CDR3 runs 14 residues. Full variable domain (missing parts from reference TRBV5-5 and TRBJ2-1): DAGVTQSPTHLIKTRGQQVTLRCSPISGHKSVSWYQQVLGQGPQFIFQYYEKEERGRGNFPDRFSARQFPNYSSELNVNALLLGDSALYLCASNVAYSYNEQFFGPGTRLTVL.

This clonotype has a handful of counts. V is TRBV6-1 and J is TRBJ2-5, with D perhaps TRBD2 (6 bases). The CDR3 covers 14 residues. CDR1 and CDR2 (germline): MNHNS, SASEGT. V lost 7 bases, J lost 2 bases, and 14 bases lay in between. The CDR3 bases are TGTGCCAGCATCCTAGGAGGGATACAAGAGACCCAGTACTTC. It codes for CASILGGIQETQYF.

This clonotype was detected once. The V and J genes are TRBV4-3 and TRBJ2-2, with 12 positions matching TRBD1. CDR1 and CDR2 from the germline V gene are LGHNA and YSLEER. The V gene end was trimmed by 5 bases and the J gene end by 6 bases; junction bases not matched to a gene: 4. CDR3 length: 15 residues. CDR3 region: CASSAGTGGPGELFF. CDR3 in DNA: TGCGCCAGCAGCGCGGGGACAGGGGGCCCCGGGGAGCTGTTTTTT.

This clonotype has only a few counts. A junction boundary mismatches the germline segment, possibly from a read error. The V gene is TRBV4-1, the J gene TRBJ2-5, with 7 bases matching TRBD1. The CDR3 spans 15 residues. Germline loops: CDR1 MGHRA, CDR2 YSYEKL. CDR3 nucleotide sequence: TGCGCCAGCAGCCTACCGACAGGGTCGGTAGAGACTCAGTACTTC. It encodes CASSLPTGSVETQYF.

The V call is TRBV7-8, the J call TRBJ1-1; D call uncertain. Deletions cut 5 bases from V and 2 bases from J, with 15 bases between. The CDR3 totals 15 residues. Germline values: CDR1 SGHVS, CDR2 FQNEAQ. DNA for the CDR3: TGTGCCAGCAGCCTAACGACGGAAATAAACACTGAAGCTTTCTTT. This sequence encodes CASSLTTEINTEAFF.

There are a few counts of this clonotype. The V call is TRBV30, the J call TRBJ2-2; TRBD1 agrees at 12 bases. Germline CDR1 reads GTSNPN; CDR2 reads SVGIG (reference sequence). This CDR3 spans 16 amino acids. With V trimmed by 3 bases and J by 6 bases, 8 bases remained unmatched. CDR3 coding DNA: TGTGCCTGGAGCCCCACCGGGACAGGGGGCTCCGGGGAGCTGTTTTTT. Translated: CAWSPTGTGGSGELFF.

This clonotype showed up just a few times. The V call is TRBV7-3, the J call TRBJ1-1, with 9 nucleotides matching TRBD1. CDR1 is SGHTA and CDR2 is FQGTGA in the germline V gene. The CDR3 has 13 amino acids. With V trimmed by 3 bases and J by 8 bases, 4 bases remained unmatched. CDR3 DNA: TGTGCCAGCAGCTTTGGGACAGGGAGGGAAGCTTTCTTT. This gives the protein CASSFGTGREAFF.

This clonotype was detected a few times. For the CDR3, the DNA is TGTGCCAGCAGCGCCGTGGAGGTATTAGGTGATGAGACCCAGTACTTC. As protein: CASSAVEVLGDETQYF. The chain joins TRBV7-9 to TRBJ2-5, with TRBD2 as a possible D gene (5 bases). With 5 bases removed from V and 5 bases from J, the gap between germline ends came to 21 bases. This CDR3 has 16 residues. CDR1 SEHNR and CDR2 FQNEAQ come from the germline V gene (reference sequence).

This clonotype has just a few counts. The chain joins TRBV14 to TRBJ2-2, with D possibly matching TRBD2 (6 bases). Germline lookup yields CDR1 SGHDN and CDR2 FVKESK. The length of the CDR3 is 15 residues. V was shortened by 3 bases and J by 3 bases, with 11 bases between the two germline ends. The CDR3 DNA sequence: TGTGCCAGCAGCCACTTCAGGGAGGACACCGGGGAGCTGTTTTTT. Translation: CASSHFREDTGELFF.

V and J are TRBV5-5 and TRBJ1-1, with 9 bases identical to TRBD1. The CDR3 is 16 residues long. Germline trimming cut 6 bases from V and 0 bases from J; bases unmatched to any gene: 9. CDR1 is SGHKS and CDR2 is YYEKEE in the germline V gene (reference sequence). CDR3 region: CASNARTGALNTEAFF. CDR3 in DNA: TGTGCCAGCAACGCTAGGACAGGGGCCCTGAACACTGAAGCTTTCTTT.

The DNA for the CDR3 is TGTGCCAGCAGTTACTCGACCCTCATGCCGACGTCTAACACTGAAGCTTTCTTT. Amino acid sequence: CASSYSTLMPTSNTEAFF. The chain is built from TRBV6-5 and TRBJ1-1; no reliable D call. Trimming stripped 0 bases from V and 2 bases from J, with 19 bases between. Germline V CDR1 and CDR2: MNHEY, SVGAGI. CDR3 length: 18 residues.

The sample holds many counts of this clonotype. J is TRBJ2-1 and V is TRBV20-1; 8 bases fit TRBD1. Germline V CDR1 and CDR2: DFQATT, SNEGSKA (reference sequence). This CDR3 is 15 amino acids long. With 5 bases clipped from V and 3 bases from J, the junction kept 9 bases outside the gene matches. The CDR3, as DNA: TGCAGTGCTCCCCGGACAGGGACTTTCTACAATGAGCAGTTCTTC. This encodes CSAPRTGTFYNEQFF.

The chain's CDR3 is CASSVGQVYNEQFF. CDR3 nucleotides: TGTGCCAGCAGCGTTGGACAGGTGTACAATGAGCAGTTCTTC. The chain uses TRBV9 and TRBJ2-1, with 7 bases that match TRBD1. This CDR3 has 14 amino acids. CDR1 SGDLS and CDR2 YYNGEE come from the germline V gene. J gave up 4 bases and V 2 bases, and 3 bases lay outside the gene matches. The whole variable domain, filled in from reference TRBV9 and TRBJ2-1, reads DSGVTQTPKHLITATGQRVTLRCSPRSGDLSVYWYQQSLDQGLQFLIQYYNGEERAKGNILERFSAQQFPDLHSELNLSSLELGDSALYFCASSVGQVYNEQFFGPGTRLTVL.

This clonotype was recorded many times. This chain links TRBV10-3 with TRBJ2-7; D remains unclear. This CDR3 is 13 amino acids long. Germline CDR1 is ENHRY and CDR2 is SYGVKD. V lost 2 bases and J lost 7, with 12 bases in between. The CDR3 DNA is TGTGCCATCAGTGAGAGACTGGCGGAGGAGCAGTACTTC. Its protein is CAISERLAEEQYF.

This clonotype was detected only a few times. The chain combines TRBV4-3 with TRBJ2-3; D perhaps matches TRBD2 (6 bases). This CDR3 contains 14 residues. With 4 bases removed from V and 11 bases from J, the gap between germline ends came to 19 bases. The germline CDR1 and CDR2 sequences are LGHNA and YSLEER. Here the CDR3 DNA reads TGCGCCAGCAGCCCCTGGAGGGGCGGGACCAAGCAGTATTTT. This translates into CASSPWRGGTKQYF.

This clonotype has only a few counts. The chain employs TRBV7-9 and TRBJ1-2; possibly TRBD1 for D (6 bases). Germline CDR1 and CDR2: SEHNR and FQNEAQ (reference sequence). V was clipped by 4 bases and J by 4 bases, with 16 bases between them. The CDR3 extends over 15 amino acids. Here the CDR3 reads CASSSTYRASYGYTF. The CDR3 region has the DNA TGTGCCAGCAGCTCCACATACAGGGCTTCCTATGGCTACACCTTC. The full variable domain, completed using reference TRBV7-9 and TRBJ1-2, is DTGVSQNPRHKITKRGQNVTFRCDPISEHNRLYWYRQTLGQGPEFLTYFQNEAQLEKSRLLSDRFSAERPKGSFSTLEIQRTEQGDSAMYLCASSSTYRASYGYTFGSGTRLTVV.

The chain is built from TRBV6-2 or TRBV6-3 and TRBJ2-1; 7 bases are shared with TRBD2. Germline trimming cut 2 bases from V and 9 bases from J; bases unmatched to any gene: 7. The CDR3 covers 14 residues. Germline assignment: CDR1 MNHEY and CDR2 SVGEGT. CDR3 region: CASSYAGVDGEQFF. CDR3 sequence (DNA): TGTGCCAGCAGTTACGCGGGGGTTGACGGTGAGCAGTTCTTC.

CDR3 coding DNA: TGCGCCAGCAGCCAAGGGGACTACCCCACAGAGGCAGATACGCAGTATTTT. This codes for CASSQGDYPTEADTQYF. This chain uses TRBV4-1 with TRBJ2-3, with 7 bases identical to TRBD2. Germline assignment: CDR1 MGHRA and CDR2 YSYEKL. V trimming: 1 base; J trimming: 4 bases; junction bases outside the gene matches: 11. The CDR3 has 17 residues.

This clonotype was counted only a few times. The chain is built from TRBV12-3 or TRBV12-4 and TRBJ2-7, with TRBD2 identical over 8 bases. The V segment lost 7 bases and the J segment 7 bases; nucleotides outside the gene matches: 12. This CDR3 comprises 14 residues. The CDR3 bases are TGTGCCAGCACCGGCGGGGGGTCGGCGAGGGAGCAGTACTTC. Translated: CASTGGGSAREQYF.

This clonotype was found a few times. The chain has TRBV5-4 and TRBJ2-1; D might be TRBD2 (7 bases). Germline values: CDR1 SGHNT, CDR2 YYREEE (reference sequence). Trimming shortened V by 0 bases and J by 7 bases, and 14 bases separated the two germline ends. The CDR3 covers 15 residues. The CDR3 here is CASSLVGGPQNEQFF. The CDR3 nucleotides are TGTGCCAGCAGCTTGGTGGGGGGGCCGCAGAATGAGCAGTTCTTC.

This clonotype turned up a few times. The V call is TRBV27, the J call TRBJ2-7, with D unresolved. The CDR3 has 16 residues. Germline V gene sequence: CDR1 MNHEY, CDR2 SMNVEV (reference sequence). V was shortened by 1 base and J by 2 bases, with 15 bases between the two germline ends. The CDR3 loop is CASSLYASGRPYEQYV. In DNA, the CDR3 is TGTGCCAGCAGTTTATACGCGTCAGGAAGGCCCTACGAGCAGTACGTC.

This clonotype was recorded once. CDR3 loop: CASSQDYGGGGYGYTF. The CDR3 DNA reads as TGCGCCAGCAGCCAAGATTACGGGGGCGGAGGCTATGGCTACACCTTC. V is TRBV4-3 and J is TRBJ1-2, with D perhaps matching TRBD1 (6 bases). V lost 0 bases and J 4 bases, leaving 15 bases between the germline ends. The CDR3 runs to 16 residues. Germline CDR1 LGHNA, CDR2 YSLEER.

This clonotype showed up many times. The chain has TRBV15 and TRBJ2-1; 9 bases map to TRBD1. Germline V gives CDR1 LNHNV, CDR2 YYDKDF (reference sequence). The CDR3 extends over 12 amino acids. J lost 6 bases, V lost 8 bases, and 2 bases had no gene match. This CDR3 is CATADRGNEQFF. CDR3 sequence (DNA): TGTGCCACCGCGGACAGGGGCAATGAGCAGTTCTTC. The full variable domain, its missing parts supplied by reference TRBV15 and TRBJ2-1, is DAMVIQNPRYQVTQFGKPVTLSCSQTLNHNVMYWYQQKSSQAPKLLFHYYDKDFNNEADTPDNFQSRRPNTSFCFLDIRSPGLGDTAMYLCATADRGNEQFFGPGTRLTVL.